A single sample gave rise to the 12 T cell receptor beta chains below, sequenced in a study of T cells in Graves' hyperthyroidism and ophthalmopathy. TCR beta CDR3 regions were amplified from RNA transcripts. During a first-round RT-PCR of the TCR CDR3, the HTBI primer set was used. TCRdb redid the calling of the multiplex PCR reads with MiXCR, one entry per CDR3 protein. Seen here are hundreds of thousands of distinct CDR3 sequences, roughly 20% observed once, and the top ten hold roughly 30%. The sequencing sample was made of blood. The receptors stem from a man aged 25-40 years with Graves' ophthalmopathy.

This clonotype was detected many times. The V call is TRBV30, the J call TRBJ2-7; D gene ambiguous. CDR3 length: 14 amino acids. The germline CDR1 and CDR2 sequences are GTSNPN and SVGIG (reference sequence). V was cut by 0 bases and J by 0 bases, with 9 bases left in between. In DNA, the CDR3 is TGTGCCTGGAGTGTATTGGGTCCCTCCTACGAGCAGTACTTC. Translating gives CAWSVLGPSYEQYF.

This clonotype was detected a few times. The chain joins TRBV4-1 to TRBJ1-1; D unresolved. Germline V gene data show CDR1 as MGHRA and CDR2 as YSYEKL. The V end lost 1 base, the J end lost 4 bases, and 13 bases lay between the germline ends. This CDR3 has 15 amino acids. The CDR3 region is CASSQVFFRGTEAFF. The CDR3 coding sequence is TGCGCCAGCAGCCAAGTTTTCTTCCGCGGCACTGAAGCTTTCTTT.

Points on this clonotype: At one end the junction does not follow the germline gene, possibly because of a read error. CDR3 loop: CAGSLTGSIGQQYF. CDR3 in DNA: TGCGCCGGCAGCTTGACAGGGTCCATCGGTCAGCAGTACTTC. The chain employs TRBV5-1 and TRBJ2-7, with TRBD1 matching over 7 bases. The CDR3 is 14 residues long. Germline CDR1 is SGHRS and CDR2 is YFSETQ.

The chain carries TRBV2 and TRBJ2-2, with 14 bases aligning to TRBD2. The length of the CDR3 is 19 residues. Germline values: CDR1 SNHLY, CDR2 FYNNEI. Unmatched junction bases numbered 11, after V lost 7 bases and J lost 1 base. The CDR3: CASIGTSGRDIRNTGELFF. CDR3 DNA sequence: TGTGCCAGCATTGGGACTAGCGGGAGAGACATAAGGAACACCGGGGAGCTGTTTTTT.

J is TRBJ2-7 and V is TRBV7-9; a possible D gene is TRBD1 (7 bases). Germline CDR1 reads SEHNR; CDR2 reads FQNEAQ (reference sequence). CDR3 size: 13 residues. V was clipped by 11 bases and J by 3 bases, with 17 bases between them. The CDR3 coding sequence is TGTGCCGGTGAGGGGGCGCGGGACTACGAGCAGTACTTC. It codes for CAGEGARDYEQYF.

Only a few counts were recorded for this clonotype. Written as DNA, the CDR3 is TGCGCCAGCAGCTTGGGTGTTAGCGGGACATTCACAGATACGCAGTATTTT. The encoded protein is CASSLGVSGTFTDTQYF. The chain combines TRBV5-1 with TRBJ2-3; TRBD2 matches at 8 bases. Germline values: CDR1 SGHRS, CDR2 YFSETQ. Trimming cost V 0 bases and J 2 bases; bases outside gene matches: 8. There are 17 residues in the CDR3.

This clonotype has a handful of counts. V usage is TRBV7-2 and J usage is TRBJ2-3; 9 bases match TRBD2. The length of the CDR3 is 18 residues. Germline values: CDR1 SGHTA, CDR2 FQGNSA. V shed 5 bases and J 5 bases; nucleotides not matched to a gene: 17. CDR3: CASSRYLSPRAGGDTQYF. The CDR3 coding sequence is TGTGCCAGCAGCCGATACCTTAGCCCCAGAGCGGGAGGAGATACGCAGTATTTT.

The chain couples TRBV4-1 to TRBJ1-5, with 7 bases identical to TRBD1. Germline-derived CDR1 and CDR2 are MGHRA and YSYEKL. Losses at the gene ends were 0 bases for V and 11 bases for J; bases not matched to a gene: 10. The CDR3 runs 15 residues. The CDR3 protein is CASSQEETGTRAQHF. CDR3 bases: TGCGCCAGCAGCCAAGAAGAGACAGGGACTAGGGCCCAGCATTTT.

V usage is TRBV20-1 and J usage is TRBJ2-5; TRBD1 aligns across 10 bases. V gave up 1 base and J gave up 1 base; unmatched junction bases: 9. There are 17 residues in the CDR3. Looked up from germline, CDR1 is DFQATT and CDR2 is SNEGSKA (reference sequence). The CDR3 loop reads CSARGHGTGDVQETQYF. CDR3 DNA: TGCAGTGCTAGAGGACACGGGACAGGGGACGTCCAAGAGACCCAGTACTTC.

The chain couples TRBV11-2 to TRBJ2-7; possible D gene TRBD2, 5 bases. The CDR3 extends over 15 amino acids. CDR1 is SGHAT, CDR2 FQNNGV, per germline. V was trimmed by 2 bases and J by 2 bases, leaving 13 bases between them. The CDR3 sequence: CASSLYMEDPYEQYF. DNA for the CDR3: TGTGCCAGCAGCTTATACATGGAGGACCCCTACGAGCAGTACTTC.

This clonotype appeared many times. V is TRBV6-1 and J is TRBJ1-2; D remains unclear. Deletions cut 11 bases from V and 4 bases from J, with 14 bases between. The CDR3 spans 12 residues. Germline CDR1 and CDR2: MNHNS and SASEGT. The CDR3 protein is CAGGTGSYGYTF. The CDR3 bases are TGTGCCGGTGGCACGGGGAGCTATGGCTACACCTTC.

The gene calls are TRBV20-1 and TRBJ2-1, with D uncertain. Per the germline V gene, CDR1 is DFQATT and CDR2 is SNEGSKA (reference sequence). The CDR3 spans 15 residues. V was clipped by 0 bases and J by 0 bases, with 9 bases between them. This CDR3 reads CSARDVRNSYNEQFF. The CDR3 region has the DNA TGCAGTGCTAGAGATGTTCGGAACTCCTACAATGAGCAGTTCTTC.